What follows is one T cell receptor beta chain and its context. Next came a second PCR, run for about 7 to 12 cycles, which used a sample-barcoded 5' primer along with a J-beta primer mix. MiXCR, run by TCRdb on the 5' RACE reads, gives a single entry per CDR3 protein. The sample includes 1.4 million or so distinct CDR3 sequences, roughly 43% of them seen just once. The data belong to a study of blood T cells in healthy people across ages. V lost 3 bases, J lost 2 bases, and 7 bases stayed unmatched. The CDR3 is 18 amino acids. V is TRBV12-3 or TRBV12-4 and J is TRBJ2-2; 12 nucleotides match TRBD2. Sequencing was performed on blood. The source is a woman in her late teens or twenties in good health. The CDR3 region is CASSFPASGGANTGELFF. Here the CDR3 DNA reads TGTGCCAGCAGTTTCCCGGCTAGCGGGGGGGCCAACACCGGGGAGCTGTTTTTT.